The 15 T cell receptor beta chains listed next were all sequenced from one sample in a study of cytomegalovirus exposure and HLA in healthy donors. TCRdb's table, derived via immunoSEQ multiplex PCR, lists solely in-frame clones and lacks some. The sample includes more than 45,000 clones, about 91% seen only once; the top ten take around 14%. The material sequenced was PBMCs. Receptors originate from a woman aged 18 to 35 in good health and CMV-seronegative.

The J gene is TRBJ1-5, the V gene TRBV28, with unresolved D. V was shortened by 2 bases and J by 6 bases, with 11 bases between the two germline ends. Germline-derived CDR1 and CDR2 are MDHEN and SYDVKM. The CDR3 covers 14 residues. Here the CDR3 reads CASSLTRERQPQHF. CDR3 bases: TGTGCCAGCAGTTTAACGAGGGAGCGTCAGCCCCAGCATTTT. Complete variable domain (other parts from reference TRBV28 and TRBJ1-5): DVKVTQSSRYLVKRTGEKVFLECVQDMDHENMFWYRQDPGLGLRLIYFSYDVKMKEKGDIPEGYSVSREKKERFSLILESASTNQTSMYLCASSLTRERQPQHFGDGTRLSIL.

CDR3 bases: TGTGCCAGCAGCATCGGGGGACTGATCACAGATACGCAGTATTTT. Protein: CASSIGGLITDTQYF. V gene TRBV9 combines with J gene TRBJ2-3; tentatively, D is TRBD2 (6 bases). The CDR3 length is 15 residues. Germline V gene sequence: CDR1 SGDLS, CDR2 YYNGEE. V lost 4 bases, J lost 2 bases, and 14 bases lay in between.

CDR3 sequence (DNA): TGTGCCAGCAGCTTAGTGCCGGTCGCGGTTGAGCAGTTCTTC. This sequence encodes CASSLVPVAVEQFF. The chain links TRBV7-9 to TRBJ2-1; D not resolved. The V end was cut by 1 base, the J end by 9 bases, with 13 bases between. The CDR3 consists of 14 residues. Germline assignment: CDR1 SEHNR and CDR2 FQNEAQ (reference sequence).

This chain connects TRBV7-3 to TRBJ1-1, with D unclear. The CDR3 loop spans 13 amino acids. V lost 4 bases to trimming and J lost 7 bases, with 13 bases between them. Germline CDR1 SGHTA, CDR2 FQGTGA. CDR3 in amino acids: CASSSPPAGEAFF. The DNA of the CDR3 is TGTGCCAGCAGCTCCCCCCCGGCGGGTGAAGCTTTCTTT. The full variable domain, its missing parts supplied by reference TRBV7-3 and TRBJ1-1, is GAGVSQTPSNKVTEKGKYVELRCDPISGHTALYWYRQSLGQGPEFLIYFQGTGAADDSGLPNDRFFAVRPEGSVSTLKIQRTERGDSAVYLCASSSPPAGEAFFGQGTRLTVV.

The chain couples TRBV19 to TRBJ1-4, with 7 bases that match TRBD1. This CDR3 is 14 amino acids long. From germline, CDR1 is LNHDA and CDR2 SQIVND (reference sequence). The CDR3 region is CGAGGTATNEKLFF. The CDR3 nucleotides are TGTGGGGCAGGGGGAACTGCAACTAATGAAAAACTGTTTTTT.

This chain joins TRBV6-5 and TRBJ2-5; no definite D call. Trimming pared 6 bases from V and 5 bases from J, leaving 13 bases between. The CDR3 is made up of 13 amino acids. Looked up from germline, CDR1 is MNHEY and CDR2 is SVGAGI. This chain's CDR3 is CASSPTVSETQYF. CDR3 bases: TGTGCCAGCAGCCCTACGGTATCGGAGACCCAGTACTTC.

The chain employs TRBV10-1 and TRBJ2-1; TRBD2 matches 14 bases. CDR3 length equals 18 residues. Unmatched junction bases numbered 9, after V lost 2 bases and J lost 6 bases. Germline V gene sequence: CDR1 WNHNN, CDR2 SYGVQD (reference sequence). CDR3 nucleotides: TGCGCCAGCAGTGAGGTGACTAGCGGGAGGGCCGAAGTCAATGAGCAGTTCTTC. Amino acids: CASSEVTSGRAEVNEQFF.

This chain connects TRBV4-1 to TRBJ1-1; D remains unclear. Trimming pared 1 base from V and 1 base from J, leaving 19 bases between. This CDR3 is built from 18 residues. Germline CDR1 MGHRA, CDR2 YSYEKL. This CDR3 is CASSQVPPGLPGNTEAFF. CDR3 sequence (DNA): TGCGCCAGCAGCCAAGTCCCCCCAGGATTACCAGGGAACACTGAAGCTTTCTTT.

CDR3 coding DNA: TGTGCCAGCAGCCCTCATACAGAGAGACTATACGAGCAGTACTTC. This translates into CASSPHTERLYEQYF. This sequence joins TRBV6-5 and TRBJ2-7; weak D call: TRBD2 (5 bases). Germline V gene lookup returns CDR1 MNHEY and CDR2 SVGAGI. CDR3 length: 15 amino acids. V was clipped by 6 bases and J by 4 bases, with 19 bases between them.

The CDR3 spells CASSSNQRAVRAYTF. CDR3 nucleotides: TGTGCCAGCAGTTCCAATCAGAGGGCAGTACGTGCCTACACCTTC. V usage is TRBV7-9 and J usage is TRBJ1-2; D call uncertain. Trimming pared 6 bases from V and 10 bases from J, leaving 24 bases between. This CDR3 is 15 amino acids long. Germline lookup yields CDR1 SEHNR and CDR2 FQNEAQ (reference sequence).

The table lists this clone with a few counts. The chain links TRBV19 to TRBJ1-1; D is ambiguous. Per germline, CDR1 LNHDA and CDR2 SQIVND (reference sequence). The V gene lost 5 bases and the J gene lost 1 base, with 11 bases spanning the gap. The CDR3 sequence is 14 residues long. CDR3: CASSARRKNTEAFF. The CDR3 DNA reads TGTGCCAGTAGTGCCCGCAGGAAGAACACTGAAGCTTTCTTT.

This chain uses TRBV5-1 with TRBJ2-7; 7 nucleotides align to TRBD1. Trimming cost V 8 bases and J 7 bases; bases outside gene matches: 12. Germline V gene lookup returns CDR1 SGHRS and CDR2 YFSETQ. The CDR3 runs to 13 residues. CDR3 sequence: CASKTTGSGEQYF. The CDR3 DNA reads as TGCGCCAGTAAAACGACAGGGTCCGGAGAGCAGTACTTC.

The chain is built from TRBV4-3 and TRBJ2-1, with 7 bases matching TRBD2. CDR1 and CDR2 (germline): LGHNA, YSLEER. With 0 bases clipped from V and 0 bases from J, the junction kept 5 bases outside the gene matches. This CDR3 region has 17 residues. The CDR3 region is CASSQDTGGSSYNEQFF. The DNA of the CDR3 is TGCGCCAGCAGCCAAGATACGGGAGGCAGCTCCTACAATGAGCAGTTCTTC.

The chain has TRBV5-6 and TRBJ2-7, with D possibly being TRBD1 (6 bases). The length of the CDR3 is 13 residues. V was cut by 4 bases and J by 1 base, with 9 bases left in between. Germline values: CDR1 SGHDT, CDR2 YYEEEE. For the CDR3, the DNA is TGTGCCAGCAGCCCAGGACAGTCCTACGAGCAGTACTTC. It translates to CASSPGQSYEQYF. Supplemented by reference TRBV5-6 and TRBJ2-7, the full variable domain reads DAGVTQSPTHLIKTRGQQVTLRCSPKSGHDTVSWYQQALGQGPQFIFQYYEEEERQRGNFPDRFSGHQFPNYSSELNVNALLLGDSALYLCASSPGQSYEQYFGPGTRLTVT.

The CDR3 bases are TGTGCCATCAGTCGGGACACATACGAGCAGTACTTC. Protein: CAISRDTYEQYF. The rearrangement links TRBV10-3 to TRBJ2-7; a weak D match, TRBD1 (6 bases). CDR1 and CDR2 (germline): ENHRY, SYGVKD. V lost 5 bases, J lost 4 bases, and 9 bases lay in between. CDR3 length: 12 amino acids.